This T cell receptor (beta chain) was captured in a study of T-cell reconstitution after alpha-beta-depleted transplantation in children. The CDR3 contains 16 residues. The V end lost 8 bases, the J end lost 1 base, and 20 bases lay between the germline ends. The authors prepared the TCRbeta library with unique molecular identifiers. TCRdb used MiXCR to reprocess the PCR reads, holding one entry per CDR3 protein. Among about 610,000 distinct CDR3 sequences listed, roughly 10% were seen once. This chain connects TRBV12-3 or TRBV12-4 to TRBJ1-1; the D gene is possibly TRBD1 (6 bases). The sequence was collected from a human donor who donated a stem cell graft to a child with acute myeloid leukemia. The sequencing used PBMCs from the stem cell graft donor, collected from the stem cell graft. Here the CDR3 DNA reads TGTGCCAGCGGCAACACAGGGCATGGGACGAACACTGAAGCTTTCTTT. Its protein is CASGNTGHGTNTEAFF.